The clone carrying this T cell receptor (beta chain) occurred a few times. The record originates from a study of OX40 agonist ivuxolimab in advanced cancers. The overall study: Patients received ivuxolimab, an agonistic anti-OX40 (CD134) antibody.

The V end lost 3 bases, the J end lost 12 bases, and 24 bases lay between the germline ends. Germline lookup yields CDR1 SGHTA and CDR2 FQGTGA. The CDR3 totals 16 residues. The protocol was immunoSEQ multiplex PCR, while the TCRdb copy is restricted to in-frame clones and leaves out a portion. The sample consists of some 40,000 clones, approximately 83% of them appearing once. The sequencing used CD4+ or CD8+ T cells sorted from blood, collected in a trial of the OX40 agonist ivuxolimab. The TCR sequence derives from an adult with an advanced solid tumor such as melanoma, head and neck, liver or kidney cancer. V and J are TRBV7-3 and TRBJ2-1; a possible D gene is TRBD1 (6 bases). The CDR3 loop reads CASSLVGGDYNEGQFF. The CDR3 coding sequence is TGTGCCAGCAGCTTGGTAGGGGGAGACTACAATGAGGGGCAGTTCTTC.